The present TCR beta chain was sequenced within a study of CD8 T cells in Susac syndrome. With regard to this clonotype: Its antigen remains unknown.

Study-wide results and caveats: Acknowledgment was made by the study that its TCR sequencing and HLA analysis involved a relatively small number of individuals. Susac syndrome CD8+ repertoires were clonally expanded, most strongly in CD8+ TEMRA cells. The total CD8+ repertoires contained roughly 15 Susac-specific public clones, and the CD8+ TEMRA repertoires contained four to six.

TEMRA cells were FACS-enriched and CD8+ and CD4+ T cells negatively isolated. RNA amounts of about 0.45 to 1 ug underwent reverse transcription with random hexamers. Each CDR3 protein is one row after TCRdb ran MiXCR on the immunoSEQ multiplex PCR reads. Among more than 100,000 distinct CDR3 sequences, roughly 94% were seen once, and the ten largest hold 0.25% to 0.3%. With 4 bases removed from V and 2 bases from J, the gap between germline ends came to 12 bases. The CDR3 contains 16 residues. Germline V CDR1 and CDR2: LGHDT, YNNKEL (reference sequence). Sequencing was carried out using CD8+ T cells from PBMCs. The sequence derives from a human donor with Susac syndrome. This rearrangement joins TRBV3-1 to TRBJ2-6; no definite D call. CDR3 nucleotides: TGTGCCAGCAGCCCGATCCTATACACTGGGGCCAACGTCCTGACTTTC. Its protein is CASSPILYTGANVLTF.